This T cell receptor beta chain was retrieved from a study of blood T cell repertoires in COVID-19. The repertoire was sequenced with immunoSEQ multiplex PCR; TCRdb's copy has only in-frame clones and lacks some. This table holds some 41,000 clones, 83% found once. The CDR3 has 18 residues. The germline V gene encodes CDR1 SQVTM and CDR2 ANQGSEA. V lost 4 bases to trimming and J lost 0 bases; unmatched junction nucleotides: 12. The rearrangement links TRBV29-1 to TRBJ2-5, with TRBD2 matching 12 bases. The receptor was derived from a man older than 75 in a cohort sampled during active COVID-19. Input material: peripheral blood. CDR3 residues: CSVGGLAGGPPYQETQYF. CDR3 bases: TGCAGCGTTGGGGGCCTAGCGGGAGGGCCCCCGTACCAAGAGACCCAGTACTTC.